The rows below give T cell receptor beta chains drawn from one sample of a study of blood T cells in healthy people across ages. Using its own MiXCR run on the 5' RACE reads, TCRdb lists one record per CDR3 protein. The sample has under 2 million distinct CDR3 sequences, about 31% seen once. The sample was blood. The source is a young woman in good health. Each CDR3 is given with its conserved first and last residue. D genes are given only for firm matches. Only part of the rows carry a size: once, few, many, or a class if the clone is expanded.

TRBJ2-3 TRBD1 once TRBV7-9 TGTGCCAGCAGCTTAGCGACAGGGGTATCAGATGCGCAGTATTTT CASSLATGVSDAQYF
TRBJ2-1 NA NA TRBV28 TGTGCCAGCAGACTGACGGGCAATAATGAGCGGTTCTTC CASRLTGNNERFF
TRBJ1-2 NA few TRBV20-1 TGCAGTGCTAGAGACCGGGCCAGGCCCTATACTAACTATGGCTACACCTTC CSARDRARPYTNYGYTF
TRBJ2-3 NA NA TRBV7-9 TGTGCCAGCAGCTTAGGAGGGGGACCTTCGCGAACAGATACGCAGTATTTT CASSLGGGPSRTDTQYF
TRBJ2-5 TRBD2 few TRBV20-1 TGCAGTGCTCCTAGCGGGAGGGCCGAAGAGACCCAGTACTTC CSAPSGRAEETQYF
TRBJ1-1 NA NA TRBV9 TGTGCCAGCAGCTTCTTACTACAGGGTACCACTGAAGCTTTCTTT CASSFLLQGTTEAFF
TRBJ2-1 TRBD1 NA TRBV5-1 TGCGCCAGCAGCTTTCTGGACAGGGCGTACAATGAGCAGTTCTTC CASSFLDRAYNEQFF
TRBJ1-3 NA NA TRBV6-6 TGTACCAGCAGCAACTCTGGAAACACCATATATTTT CTSSNSGNTIYF
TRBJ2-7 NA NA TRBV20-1 TGCAGTGCTAGAGCGGCCAGCCCCTACGAGCAGTACTTC CSARAASPYEQYF
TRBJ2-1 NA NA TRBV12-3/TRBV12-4 TGTGCCAGCAGTTTACTGGCGGGACTGAATAATGAGCAGTTCTTC CASSLLAGLNNEQFF
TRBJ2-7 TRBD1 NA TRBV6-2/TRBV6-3 TGTGCCAGCAGTTACTCGGACAGGGTCTCCTACGAGCAGTACTTC CASSYSDRVSYEQYF
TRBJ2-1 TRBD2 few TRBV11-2 TGTGCCAGCAGGGAATTTAGCGGGAGCTCCTACAATGAGCAGTTCTTC CASREFSGSSYNEQFF
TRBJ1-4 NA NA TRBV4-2 TGTGCCAGCAGCCCCAGAGGAGGGGATAAAGAAAAACTGTTTTTT CASSPRGGDKEKLFF
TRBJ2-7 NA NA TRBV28 TGTGCCAGCATTAACAGGTCCCAAATTGGCGAGCAGTACTTC CASINRSQIGEQYF
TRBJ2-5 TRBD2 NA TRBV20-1 TGCAGTGCGCCCCTAGCGGGAGTAGGTGAGACCCAGTACTTC CSAPLAGVGETQYF
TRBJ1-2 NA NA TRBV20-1 TGCAGTGCTAAATCCCGCAGCTATGGCTACACCTTC CSAKSRSYGYTF
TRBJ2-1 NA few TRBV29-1 TGCAGCGCCGCTAGAGGAGGGCCATACAATGAGCAGTTCTTC CSAARGGPYNEQFF
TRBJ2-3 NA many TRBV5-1 TGCGCCAGCAGCTTCAGGATGGATACGCAGTATTTT CASSFRMDTQYF
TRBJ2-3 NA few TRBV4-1 TGCGCCAGCAGCCCCAGGACACCAACCGGGGATACGCAGTATTTT CASSPRTPTGDTQYF
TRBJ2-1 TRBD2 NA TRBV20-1 TGCAGTGCTCTAGATGGAGGACTAGCCTACAATGAGCAGTTCTTC CSALDGGLAYNEQFF
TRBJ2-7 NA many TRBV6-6 TGTGCCAGCAGCTCCCTCAGCGGCGAGCAGTACTTC CASSSLSGEQYF
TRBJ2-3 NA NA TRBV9 TGTGCCAGCAGCGTCCGGGAAGACCTCACAGATACGCAGTATTTT CASSVREDLTDTQYF
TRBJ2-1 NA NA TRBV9 TGTGCCAGCAGCGCGTCGGGGTGGACGGATAACAATGAGCAGTTCTTC CASSASGWTDNNEQFF
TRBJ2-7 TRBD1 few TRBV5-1 TGCGCCAGCAGCTATACCTGGACAGGATCCTACGAGCAGTACTTC CASSYTWTGSYEQYF
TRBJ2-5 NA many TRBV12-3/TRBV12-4 TGTGCCAGCAGCTTTGGGGGGCAAGAGACCCAGTACTTC CASSFGGQETQYF
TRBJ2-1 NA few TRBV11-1 TGTGCCAGCAGCTCAGTGTTGGGGGATGAGCAGTTCTTC CASSSVLGDEQFF
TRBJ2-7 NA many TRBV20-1 TGCAGTGCTAGAGATAGTTGGGGATCTAGAGTGGACGAGCAGTACTTC CSARDSWGSRVDEQYF
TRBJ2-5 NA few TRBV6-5 TGTGCCAGCAGTTCTAGGACTCGGGAGACCCAGTACTTC CASSSRTRETQYF
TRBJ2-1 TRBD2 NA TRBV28 TGTGCCAGCAGTTTATCCGGGACTAGTCTTGAGCAGTTCTTC CASSLSGTSLEQFF
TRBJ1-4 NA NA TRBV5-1 TGCGCCAGCAGCCGGGACACCTTGGGCGATGAAAAACTGTTTTTT CASSRDTLGDEKLFF
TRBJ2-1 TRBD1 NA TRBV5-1 TGCGCCAGCAGTCGGGACAGGGGGCACTACAATGAGCAGTTCTTC CASSRDRGHYNEQFF
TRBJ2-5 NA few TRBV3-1 TGTGCCAGCAGCATCCGGACGGTTGGGTACCAAGAGACCCAGTACTTC CASSIRTVGYQETQYF
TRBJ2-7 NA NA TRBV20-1 TGCAGTGCTAGAGATCGGAGAGGGGCGATCCCCTACGAGCAGTACTTC CSARDRRGAIPYEQYF
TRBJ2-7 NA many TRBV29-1 TGCAGCGTTGTGAATCCGGGATCTCTGGCTGGGGAGCAGTACTTC CSVVNPGSLAGEQYF
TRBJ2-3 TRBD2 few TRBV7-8 TGTGCCAGCAGCTTAGCGATAGCCGGACTAGCGACTACAGATACGCAGTATTTT CASSLAIAGLATTDTQYF
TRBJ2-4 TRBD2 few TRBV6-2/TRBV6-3 TGTGCCAGCAGTTACGCGGGGGTAAACATTCAGTACTTC CASSYAGVNIQYF
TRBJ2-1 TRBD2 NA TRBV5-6 TGTGCCAGCAGCTTGAGAAGGATTAGCGGGGGCCCGGGGAATGAGCAGTTCTTC CASSLRRISGGPGNEQFF
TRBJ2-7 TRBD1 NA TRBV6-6 TGTGCCTGCAGGGACAGGGGAAGCCTAGGGGGTTACGAGCAGTACTTC CACRDRGSLGGYEQYF
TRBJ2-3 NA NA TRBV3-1 TGTGCCAGCAGCCAGGGCATCGGAGGGGCCGCAGATACGCAGTATTTT CASSQGIGGAADTQYF
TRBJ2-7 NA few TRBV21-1 TGTGCCAGCAGCAAAGGCGGACTAGCGGTTCCTTCCTACGAGCAGTACTTC CASSKGGLAVPSYEQYF
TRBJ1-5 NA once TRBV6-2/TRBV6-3 TGTGCCAGCAGTTATATCGGGGGTGGGATCAGGAATCAGCCCCAGCATTTT CASSYIGGGIRNQPQHF
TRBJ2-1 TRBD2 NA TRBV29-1 TGCAGCGTTGAAGGGACTAGAAACTCCTACAATGAGGAGTTCTTC CSVEGTRNSYNEEFF
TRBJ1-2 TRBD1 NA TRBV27 TGTGCCAGCAGGCGCCGACAGGGGGCTAGGGGCTACACCTTC CASRRRQGARGYTF
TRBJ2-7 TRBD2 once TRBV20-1 TGCAGTGCTAGCACTAGCGGGAGCGGGCGGCAAGAGGCCCAGTACTTC CSASTSGSGRQEAQYF
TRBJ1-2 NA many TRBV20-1 TGCAGTGCTAGACCAGGGAACTATGGCTACACCTTC CSARPGNYGYTF
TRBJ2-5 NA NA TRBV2 TGTGCCAGCAGTGATAATTTTCAAGAGACCCAGTACTTC CASSDNFQETQYF
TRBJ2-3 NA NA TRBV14 TGTGCCAGCAGCCAGTGGGAAGATACGCAGTATTTT CASSQWEDTQYF
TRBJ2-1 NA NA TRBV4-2 TGTGCCAGCAGCCAAGATATCGCGGTCCCGGGGGAGCAGTTCTTC CASSQDIAVPGEQFF